This T cell receptor beta chain was sequenced during a study of blood T cell repertoires in COVID-19. For the study at large: Acute and convalescent COVID-19 specimens originated in the United States, Italy and Spain.

In its sample, this clone was seen a few times. As processed by the authors: Reference gene primer amplification gave estimated nucleated cell counts. Only in-frame clones appear in the TCRdb table, and some are missing; sequencing was by immunoSEQ multiplex PCR. That table gives V, J and clone size, and the DNA gave D and trimming. In the table there are 80,000 or so clones, roughly four fifths of which are singletons. Between the trimmed V and J ends, which lost 4 bases and 8 bases, there was a span of 18 bases. The CDR3 runs to 14 residues. From germline, CDR1 is SGHNT and CDR2 YYREEE (reference sequence).

V gene TRBV5-4 combines with J gene TRBJ1-2; perhaps TRBD1 as D (6 bases). This clonotype originated in a woman between 70 and 85 years old with acute or convalescent COVID-19. Sequencing was done on a sample of peripheral blood. The CDR3, as DNA: TGTGCCAGCAGCGGGGACATGTTAGGACGAGGCTACACCTTC. This translates into CASSGDMLGRGYTF. Using reference TRBV5-4 and TRBJ1-2 for the parts outside the CDR3, the full variable domain is ETGVTQSPTHLIKTRGQQVTLRCSSQSGHNTVSWYQQALGQGPQFIFQYYREEENGRGNFPPRFSGLQFPNYSSELNVNALELDDSALYLCASSGDMLGRGYTFGSGTRLTVV.